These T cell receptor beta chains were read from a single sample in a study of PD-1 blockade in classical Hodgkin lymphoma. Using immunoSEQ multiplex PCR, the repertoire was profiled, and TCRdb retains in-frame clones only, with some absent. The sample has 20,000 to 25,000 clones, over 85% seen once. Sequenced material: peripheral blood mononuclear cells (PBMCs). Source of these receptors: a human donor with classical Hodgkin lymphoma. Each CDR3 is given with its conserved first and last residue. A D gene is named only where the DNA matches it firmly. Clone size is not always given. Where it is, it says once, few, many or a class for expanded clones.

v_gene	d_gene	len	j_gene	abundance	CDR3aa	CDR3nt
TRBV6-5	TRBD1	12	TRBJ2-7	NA	CASRGQGGEQYF	TGTGCCAGCAGAGGACAGGGCGGCGAGCAGTACTTC
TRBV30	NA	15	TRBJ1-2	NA	CAWTLGSNSNYGYTF	TGTGCCTGGACCCTGGGCAGCAACTCAAACTATGGCTACACCTTC
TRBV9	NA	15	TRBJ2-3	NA	CASSATGSGADTQYF	TGTGCCAGCAGCGCCACAGGGTCGGGGGCAGATACGCAGTATTTT
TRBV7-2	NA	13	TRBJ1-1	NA	CASSLRPNTEAFF	TGTGCCAGCAGCTTACGCCCGAACACTGAAGCTTTCTTT
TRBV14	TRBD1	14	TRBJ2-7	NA	CASSQLGTAYEQYF	TGTGCCAGCAGCCAACTCGGGACAGCTTACGAGCAGTACTTC
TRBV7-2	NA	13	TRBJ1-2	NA	CASSLPRGSGYTF	TGTGCCAGCAGCTTACCTAGGGGGTCTGGCTACACCTTC
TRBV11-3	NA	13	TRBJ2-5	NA	CASSLKAAETQYF	TGTGCCAGCAGCTTAAAGGCGGCCGAGACCCAGTACTTC
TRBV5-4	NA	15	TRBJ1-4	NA	CASSLKGRVSEKLFF	TGTGCCAGCAGCTTGAAAGGTAGGGTTAGTGAAAAACTGTTTTTT
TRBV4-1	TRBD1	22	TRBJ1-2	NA	CASSQDPKIDRGRVRVGYGYTF	TGCGCCAGCAGCCAAGACCCTAAGATCGACAGGGGGCGCGTTAGGGTGGGCTATGGCTACACCTTC
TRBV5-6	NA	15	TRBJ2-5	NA	CASSPTGISKETQYF	TGTGCCAGCAGCCCTACAGGGATCTCAAAAGAGACCCAGTACTTC
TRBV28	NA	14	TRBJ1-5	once	CASSWGVEFQPQHF	TGTGCCAGCAGTTGGGGAGTTGAGTTTCAGCCCCAGCATTTT
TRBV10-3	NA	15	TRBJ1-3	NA	CAISGTASSGNTIYF	TGTGCCATCAGTGGGACAGCGAGCTCTGGAAACACCATATATTTT
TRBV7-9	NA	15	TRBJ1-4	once	CASSLLQGSNEKLFF	TGTGCCAGCAGCTTACTCCAGGGTTCAAATGAAAAACTGTTTTTT
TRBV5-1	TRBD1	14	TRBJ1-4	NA	CASKRSGGNEKLFF	TGCGCCAGCAAAAGATCAGGGGGTAATGAAAAACTGTTTTTT
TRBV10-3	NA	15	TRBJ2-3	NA	CAIRGDQKSTDTQYF	TGTGCCATCAGGGGGGACCAAAAGAGCACAGATACGCAGTATTTT
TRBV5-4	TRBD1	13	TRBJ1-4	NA	CASSLTGDEKLFF	TGTGCCAGCAGCTTGACAGGGGATGAAAAACTGTTTTTT
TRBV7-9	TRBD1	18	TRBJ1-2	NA	CASSIRTGATRPPFGYTF	TGTGCCAGCAGCATCCGTACAGGGGCGACCCGACCTCCATTTGGCTACACCTTC
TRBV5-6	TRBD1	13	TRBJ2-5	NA	CASSQTGRETQYF	TGTGCCAGCAGCCAGACAGGGCGGGAGACCCAGTACTTC
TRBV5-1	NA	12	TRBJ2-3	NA	CASRKDTDTQYF	TGCGCCAGCAGGAAAGACACAGATACGCAGTATTTT
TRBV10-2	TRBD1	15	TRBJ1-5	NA	CASRKGTVSNQPQHF	TGCGCCAGCAGGAAAGGGACAGTTAGCAATCAGCCCCAGCATTTT
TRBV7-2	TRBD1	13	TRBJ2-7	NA	CASSPWTGGEQYF	TGTGCCAGCAGCCCCTGGACAGGGGGCGAGCAGTACTTC
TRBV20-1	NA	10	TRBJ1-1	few	CSARRGEAFF	TGCAGTGCTAGGCGGGGGGAAGCTTTCTTT
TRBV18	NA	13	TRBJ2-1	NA	CASSPGIHNEQFF	TGTGCCAGCTCACCCGGGATCCACAATGAGCAGTTCTTC